This T cell receptor beta chain was retrieved from a study of blood T cells in healthy people across ages. This clonotype was counted between two and nine times. What it binds is not known. Study outcomes and limitations: Getting older went along with TCR beta diversity per million T cells dropping roughly linearly.

Total RNA was isolated from each sample in quantities of at least 6 micrograms. A sample-barcoded 5' primer and a J-beta primer mix were used in a second PCR of about 6 to 12 cycles. The authors tagged each cDNA molecule using a template-switch adaptor with 12 random nucleotides. TCRdb processed the 5' RACE reads anew with MiXCR; each CDR3 protein has one entry. Counted here are roughly 1,300,000 distinct CDR3 sequences, approximately 59% occurring once; the ten biggest clones make up roughly 6.3%. The specimen sequenced was blood. The clonotype was recovered from a man between 18 and 29 years old in good health.

This chain's CDR3 is CSVEGGKTYEQYF. DNA for the CDR3: TGCAGTGTCGAAGGGGGAAAAACCTACGAGCAGTACTTC. The gene calls are TRBV20-1 and TRBJ2-7, with D perhaps TRBD1 (6 bases). The CDR3 length is 13 residues. V lost 7 bases and J lost 2, with 15 bases in between. Germline-derived CDR1 and CDR2 are DFQATT and SNEGSKA (reference sequence).